This is a list of T cell receptor beta chains from one sample in a study of OX40 agonist ivuxolimab in advanced cancers. This table comes from immunoSEQ multiplex PCR, and its TCRdb copy is limited to in-frame clones, with some not included. Among about 94,000 clones listed, roughly 84% were seen once. The sample here was CD4+ or CD8+ T cells sorted from blood, taken in a trial of the OX40 agonist ivuxolimab. Source of these receptors: an adult with an advanced solid tumor such as melanoma, head and neck, liver or kidney cancer. CDR3s include the opening cysteine and the closing phenylalanine or tryptophan. A D gene is named only where the DNA matches it firmly. Size is stated for part of the rows, as once, few or many counts, or as a class when the clone is expanded.

clone_size j_call d_call v_call cdr3_aa cdr3_nt
. TRBJ1-3 . TRBV2 CASSVHAGNTIYF TGTGCCAGCAGTGTTCATGCGGGAAACACCATATATTTT
once TRBJ2-4 TRBD1 TRBV19 CASSIGTGAKNIQYF TGTGCCAGTAGTATAGGGACAGGGGCAAAAAACATTCAGTACTTC
. TRBJ1-2 TRBD1 TRBV19 CASSTRDRYGYTF TGTGCCAGTAGTACCCGGGACAGATATGGCTACACCTTC
. TRBJ2-5 . TRBV7-8 CASSTQGSEGVRTQYF TGTGCCAGCAGCACGCAAGGATCAGAGGGCGTCAGGACCCAGTACTTC
. TRBJ2-2 . TRBV7-9 CASSLGLSGISNTGELFF TGTGCCAGCAGCTTAGGACTCTCAGGGATCTCGAACACCGGGGAGCTGTTTTTT
. TRBJ1-4 TRBD1 TRBV7-9 CASSYGTGGNEKLFF TGTGCCAGCAGCTACGGGACAGGGGGCAATGAAAAACTGTTTTTT
. TRBJ1-1 TRBD1 TRBV5-1 CASSDTGTGGTEAFF TGCGCCAGCTCTGATACCGGGACAGGGGGTACTGAAGCTTTCTTT
few TRBJ1-1 . TRBV29-1 CSVVTRSAFF TGCAGCGTTGTCACCAGGTCTGCTTTCTTT
few TRBJ1-3 . TRBV4-2 CASSQEFRSGNTIYF TGTGCCAGCAGCCAAGAATTCAGGTCCGGAAACACCATATATTTT
. TRBJ1-1 . TRBV21-1 CASKNQVNTEAFF TGTGCCAGCAAAAACCAGGTTAACACTGAAGCTTTCTTT
once TRBJ1-6 TRBD1 TRBV5-6 CASSYKDRANSPLHF TGTGCCAGCAGCTATAAGGACAGGGCGAATTCACCCCTCCACTTT
. TRBJ2-7 TRBD1 TRBV5-4 CASSLGPGQVAYEQYF TGTGCCAGCAGCTTGGGGCCGGGACAGGTAGCCTACGAGCAGTACTTC